This section outlines one TCR beta chain sequence together with its context. This specimen comes from a study of blood T cell repertoires in COVID-19. Study at large: Collection of acute and convalescent COVID-19 samples took place in the United States, Italy and Spain. In each case, the material was cDNA or gDNA derived from T cells, B-cell-depleted T cells, or PBMCs.

Recruited during active infection, patients (from Seattle) were subsequently followed longitudinally. Germline assignment: CDR1 SNHLY and CDR2 FYNNEI. V dropped 5 bases and J dropped 2; count of bases not matched to a gene: 7. This CDR3 spans 15 amino acids. Per the original methods: Counts of nucleated cells, estimated from reference gene primer amplification, were obtained. Profiled with immunoSEQ multiplex PCR; TCRdb holds only in-frame clones, not every one. D and trimming were read from the DNA, whereas the V and J calls and clone size are those reported in that table. The table lists around 140,000 clones, about 89% of them singletons.

The chain has TRBV2 and TRBJ2-5, with 8 bases matching TRBD1. The sample comprised peripheral blood. The sequence derives from a woman in her 70s with COVID-19, enrolled during active disease. The CDR3 nucleotides read TGTGCCAGCAGTCCTGACAGGGGAGCTCAAGAGACCCAGTACTTC. The encoded protein is CASSPDRGAQETQYF. The full variable domain, with the rest looked up from reference TRBV2 and TRBJ2-5, is EPEVTQTPSHQVTQMGQEVILRCVPISNHLYFYWYRQILGQKVEFLVSFYNNEISEKSEIFDDQFSVERPDGSNFTLKIRSTKLEDSAMYFCASSPDRGAQETQYFGPGTRLLVL.